The rows below give T cell receptor beta chains drawn from one sample of a study of T cell responses to AZD1222 COVID-19 vaccine. Libraries were prepared by immunoSEQ multiplex PCR; TCRdb keeps only in-frame clonotypes and omits some of them. The table includes just under 150,000 clones, 89% detected once. This specimen consisted of peripheral blood, obtained 28 days after the second AZD1222 dose. The origin of the receptors is an adult who received the AZD1222 COVID-19 vaccine. CDR3s include the opening cysteine and the closing phenylalanine or tryptophan. A D gene is named only where the DNA matches it firmly. Clone size is not always given. Where it is, it says once, few, many or a class for expanded clones.

v_call: TRBV12-5
clone_size: -
j_call: TRBJ2-3
d_call: -
cdr3_aa: CASGLSRTADTQYF
cdr3_nt: TGTGCTAGTGGTTTGTCCCGGACGGCAGATACGCAGTATTTT

v_call: TRBV6-5
clone_size: -
j_call: TRBJ1-1
d_call: -
cdr3_aa: CASSYEGSDTEAFF
cdr3_nt: TGTGCCAGCAGTTATGAGGGGTCGGACACTGAAGCTTTCTTT

v_call: TRBV5-1
clone_size: -
j_call: TRBJ2-1
d_call: -
cdr3_aa: CASRTGLSYDEQFF
cdr3_nt: TGCGCCAGCAGAACCGGGTTATCGTACGATGAGCAGTTCTTC

v_call: TRBV13
clone_size: -
j_call: TRBJ1-2
d_call: -
cdr3_aa: CASSDYFGGGGYGYTF
cdr3_nt: TGTGCCAGCAGCGACTACTTCGGGGGAGGGGGCTATGGCTACACCTTC

v_call: TRBV19
clone_size: few
j_call: TRBJ2-7
d_call: TRBD1
cdr3_aa: CASSNRQGSEQYF
cdr3_nt: TGTGCCAGTAGCAACCGACAGGGCAGCGAGCAGTACTTC

v_call: TRBV7-8
clone_size: -
j_call: TRBJ2-1
d_call: -
cdr3_aa: CASSLAGHNEQFF
cdr3_nt: TGTGCCAGCAGCTTAGCCGGTCACAATGAGCAGTTCTTC

v_call: TRBV18
clone_size: -
j_call: TRBJ1-1
d_call: -
cdr3_aa: CASSPSGQMNTEAFF
cdr3_nt: TGTGCCAGCTCCCCAAGTGGACAGATGAACACTGAAGCTTTCTTT

v_call: TRBV28
clone_size: -
j_call: TRBJ1-5
d_call: -
cdr3_aa: CASSLRTASYSNQPQHF
cdr3_nt: TGTGCCAGCAGCCTCAGGACAGCGAGCTATAGCAATCAGCCCCAGCATTTT

v_call: TRBV6-5
clone_size: once
j_call: TRBJ2-5
d_call: -
cdr3_aa: CASSLRTGGGTQYF
cdr3_nt: TGTGCCAGCAGCCTAAGGACAGGAGGGGGGACCCAGTACTTC

v_call: TRBV10-2
clone_size: -
j_call: TRBJ1-1
d_call: -
cdr3_aa: CASGQGGFRKENTEAFF
cdr3_nt: TGCGCCAGCGGGCAGGGAGGGTTTAGGAAAGAAAACACTGAAGCTTTCTTT

v_call: TRBV7-2
clone_size: -
j_call: TRBJ2-7
d_call: -
cdr3_aa: CASSFGVAYEQYF
cdr3_nt: TGTGCCAGCAGCTTCGGAGTTGCCTACGAGCAGTACTTC

v_call: TRBV7-3
clone_size: -
j_call: TRBJ2-2
d_call: -
cdr3_aa: CASSLSDTGELFF
cdr3_nt: TGTGCCAGCAGCTTATCCGACACCGGGGAGCTGTTTTTT

v_call: TRBV5-4
clone_size: -
j_call: TRBJ2-1
d_call: TRBD2
cdr3_aa: CASSLIAGGYNEQFF
cdr3_nt: TGTGCCAGCAGCTTGATAGCGGGGGGCTACAATGAGCAGTTCTTC

v_call: TRBV19
clone_size: -
j_call: TRBJ1-2
d_call: -
cdr3_aa: CASSSEQGGRYTF
cdr3_nt: TGTGCCAGTAGTTCGGAACAGGGAGGGCGCTACACCTTC

v_call: TRBV6-2/TRBV6-3
clone_size: -
j_call: TRBJ2-1
d_call: -
cdr3_aa: CASSYPPGQVPSSPYNEQFF
cdr3_nt: TGTGCCAGCAGTTACCCACCGGGACAAGTCCCCAGTTCCCCCTACAATGAGCAGTTCTTC

v_call: TRBV4-1
clone_size: -
j_call: TRBJ2-3
d_call: -
cdr3_aa: CASSQGTPSTSYF
cdr3_nt: TGCGCCAGCAGCCAGGGGACTCCCAGTACGTCGTATTTT

v_call: TRBV30
clone_size: -
j_call: TRBJ1-4
d_call: -
cdr3_aa: CAWSPQDSLGEKLFF
cdr3_nt: TGTGCCTGGAGTCCACAGGACAGCCTGGGGGAAAAACTGTTTTTT

v_call: TRBV19
clone_size: -
j_call: TRBJ2-7
d_call: TRBD1
cdr3_aa: CASSSGTGFSYEQYF
cdr3_nt: TGTGCCAGTAGTTCTGGGACAGGGTTCTCCTACGAGCAGTACTTC

v_call: TRBV10-1
clone_size: -
j_call: TRBJ1-6
d_call: TRBD1
cdr3_aa: CASSEDRDNSPLHF
cdr3_nt: TGCGCCAGCAGTGAGGACAGGGATAATTCACCCCTCCACTTT

v_call: TRBV24-1
clone_size: -
j_call: TRBJ2-7
d_call: -
cdr3_aa: CATSDASYEQYF
cdr3_nt: TGTGCCACCAGTGATGCAAGCTACGAGCAGTACTTC

v_call: TRBV5-4
clone_size: -
j_call: TRBJ2-3
d_call: -
cdr3_aa: CASSLEYLGDTQYF
cdr3_nt: TGTGCCAGCAGCTTGGAATATCTCGGGGATACGCAGTATTTT

v_call: TRBV19
clone_size: few
j_call: TRBJ2-7
d_call: -
cdr3_aa: CASSTQSYEQYF
cdr3_nt: TGTGCCAGTAGTACCCAATCCTACGAGCAGTACTTC

v_call: TRBV2
clone_size: -
j_call: TRBJ1-1
d_call: TRBD1
cdr3_aa: CASSEGRGQVEAFF
cdr3_nt: TGTGCCAGCAGTGAAGGCCGGGGACAGGTTGAAGCTTTCTTT

v_call: TRBV7-2
clone_size: -
j_call: TRBJ2-1
d_call: TRBD2
cdr3_aa: CASSLGPAGAYNEQFF
cdr3_nt: TGTGCCAGCAGCTTAGGCCCTGCGGGAGCCTACAATGAGCAGTTCTTC

v_call: TRBV5-8
clone_size: -
j_call: TRBJ1-3
d_call: -
cdr3_aa: CASSPNILSGNTIYF
cdr3_nt: TGTGCCAGCAGCCCTAACATTCTCTCTGGAAACACCATATATTTT

v_call: TRBV4-3
clone_size: -
j_call: TRBJ2-2
d_call: TRBD2
cdr3_aa: CASSQDPSGRLNPGELFF
cdr3_nt: TGCGCCAGCAGCCAAGACCCTAGCGGGAGGCTGAACCCCGGGGAGCTGTTTTTT